This passage covers 25 T cell receptor beta chains from one sample sequenced in a study of T-cell memory formation after mild COVID-19. From the 5' RACE reads, TCRdb called clonotypes with MiXCR, one entry per CDR3 protein. Of around 300,000 distinct CDR3 sequences in the sample, 10% to 15% were seen once. Sequencing was carried out using PBMCs or a T cell subset sorted from them (not recorded which). These receptors all come from a man younger than 35 who had mild COVID-19 (a few samples of this study predate the infection). Cell type and time point are not known.

This clonotype was counted between two and nine times. V usage is TRBV7-2 and J usage is TRBJ1-3; possible D gene TRBD1, 6 bases. CDR3 length equals 16 residues. The V gene's germline CDR1 is SGHTA and CDR2 FQGNSA. Trimming pared 1 base from V and 2 bases from J, leaving 12 bases between. The CDR3 is CASSLEVRGTGNTIYF. The CDR3 coding sequence is TGTGCCAGCAGCTTAGAGGTCAGGGGTACTGGAAACACCATATATTTT. The full variable domain, its missing parts supplied by reference TRBV7-2 and TRBJ1-3, is GAGVSQSPSNKVTEKGKDVELRCDPISGHTALYWYRQSLGQGLEFLIYFQGNSAPDKSGLPSDRFSAERTGGSVSTLTIQRTQQEDSAVYLCASSLEVRGTGNTIYFGEGSWLTVV.

This clonotype was detected many times. The chain recombines TRBV7-9 with TRBJ2-7; perhaps TRBD2 as D (6 bases). The CDR3 runs 14 residues. CDR1 is SEHNR, CDR2 FQNEAQ, per germline (reference sequence). The V gene lost 5 bases and the J gene lost 3 bases, with 14 bases spanning the gap. CDR3 nucleotides: TGTGCCAGCAGCACTAGCCGGACCAACTACGAGCAGTACTTC. Encoded protein: CASSTSRTNYEQYF. Full variable domain (rest looked up from reference TRBV7-9 and TRBJ2-7): DTGVSQNPRHKITKRGQNVTFRCDPISEHNRLYWYRQTLGQGPEFLTYFQNEAQLEKSRLLSDRFSAERPKGSFSTLEIQRTEQGDSAMYLCASSTSRTNYEQYFGPGTRLTVT.

Ten or more counts support this clonotype. The J gene is TRBJ2-5, the V gene TRBV6-2 or TRBV6-3; D uncertain. With 5 bases removed from V and 3 bases from J, the gap between germline ends came to 7 bases. Germline V lookup: CDR1 MNHEY, CDR2 SVGEGT. This CDR3 comprises 12 residues. The DNA of the CDR3 is TGTGCCAGCAGTCCAACGGAAGAGACCCAGTACTTC. Translated: CASSPTEETQYF.

This rearrangement joins TRBV14 to TRBJ2-2; D unclear. Germline V gene data show CDR1 as SGHDN and CDR2 as FVKESK. Trimming left V 1 base short and J 4 bases short, with 4 bases between. This CDR3 is 13 amino acids long. The CDR3 is CASSQVATGELFF. The CDR3 DNA reads TGTGCCAGCAGCCAAGTAGCCACCGGGGAGCTGTTTTTT.

This clonotype was detected only a few times. This chain joins TRBV20-1 and TRBJ1-1; D call uncertain. The CDR3 length is 13 residues. V was clipped by 5 bases and J by 0 bases, with 10 bases between them. Germline CDR1 is DFQATT and CDR2 is SNEGSKA (reference sequence). Here the CDR3 DNA reads TGCAGTGCTGGTCGTGATATGAACACTGAAGCTTTCTTT. Translation gives CSAGRDMNTEAFF.

The CDR3 sequence is CASIHPPAGYGYTF. The DNA of the CDR3 is TGTGCCAGCATCCATCCCCCGGCAGGCTATGGCTACACCTTC. The chain carries TRBV27 and TRBJ1-2; unclear D gene. Trimming removed 7 bases from V and 4 bases from J, with 16 bases in between. The CDR3 length is 14 residues. The germline CDR1 and CDR2 sequences are MNHEY and SMNVEV (reference sequence).

This clonotype was seen more than once but under ten times. The J gene is TRBJ2-2, the V gene TRBV6-2 or TRBV6-3; D is possibly TRBD1 or TRBD2 (5 bases each). This CDR3 contains 12 residues. The germline CDR1 and CDR2 sequences are MNHEY and SVGEGT. Trimming removed 6 bases at V and 5 bases at J, with 7 bases between. The CDR3 nucleotides are TGTGCCAGCAGGTGGGGGACCGGGGAGCTGTTTTTT. This translates into CASRWGTGELFF.

The chain joins TRBV6-1 to TRBJ1-2; TRBD1 might be the D (5 bases). The germline V gene encodes CDR1 MNHNS and CDR2 SASEGT. The CDR3 is 14 residues long. The V end was cut by 5 bases, the J end by 1 base, with 11 bases between. The CDR3 spells CASSLDMDNYGYTF. The CDR3 nucleotides are TGTGCCAGCAGTCTGGACATGGATAACTATGGCTACACCTTC.

The chain recombines TRBV18 with TRBJ1-1, with D hard to call. V lost 5 bases to trimming and J lost 3 bases, with 13 bases between them. CDR1 and CDR2 from the germline V gene are KGHSH and LQKENI. CDR3 length equals 14 residues. CDR3 sequence (DNA): TGTGCCAGCTCAACGGTCGATGCGGACACTGAAGCTTTCTTT. Translation: CASSTVDADTEAFF.

This sequence joins TRBV7-2 and TRBJ1-6; D remains ambiguous. This CDR3 region has 14 residues. The germline CDR1 and CDR2 sequences are SGHTA and FQGNSA. V lost 2 bases to trimming and J lost 5 bases, with 7 bases between them. CDR3 nucleotides: TGTGCCAGCAGCTTATCCGTTCATAATTCACCCCTCCACTTT. Translation: CASSLSVHNSPLHF.

This clonotype was observed a handful of times. Written as DNA, the CDR3 is TGTGCCAGCAGCTCCTCTAACTATGGCTACACCTTC. Protein: CASSSSNYGYTF. V is TRBV7-2 and J is TRBJ1-2, with D hard to call. Trimming stripped 4 bases from V and 0 bases from J, with 3 bases between. The CDR3 is 12 amino acids. CDR1 is SGHTA, CDR2 FQGNSA, per germline.

There are a few counts of this clonotype. V and J are TRBV30 and TRBJ2-5; 7 nucleotides agree with TRBD1. The CDR3 is 14 residues long. Trimming took 2 bases from V and 0 from J; bases not matched to a gene: 3. Looked up from germline, CDR1 is GTSNPN and CDR2 is SVGIG (reference sequence). This CDR3 is CAWSRGQHQETQYF. The CDR3 DNA reads as TGTGCCTGGAGTCGGGGACAGCACCAAGAGACCCAGTACTTC.

This chain uses TRBV10-3 with TRBJ2-3; TRBD2 agrees at 8 bases. V was clipped by 2 bases and J by 4 bases; unmatched bases: 2. Germline V gives CDR1 ENHRY, CDR2 SYGVKD. CDR3 length equals 14 residues. This CDR3 is CAISERLASDTQYF. CDR3 bases: TGTGCCATCAGTGAGAGACTAGCGTCAGATACGCAGTATTTT.

The V and J genes are TRBV4-3 and TRBJ2-1, with 8 bases matching TRBD1. This CDR3 is 15 amino acids long. With 3 bases clipped from V and 0 bases from J, the junction kept 1 base outside the gene matches. The germline V gene encodes CDR1 LGHNA and CDR2 YSLEER. The chain's CDR3 is CASSHTGGSYNEQFF. CDR3 DNA sequence: TGCGCCAGCAGCCATACAGGGGGCTCCTACAATGAGCAGTTCTTC.

This clonotype has only a few counts. The chain employs TRBV29-1 and TRBJ1-3; 9 nucleotides align to TRBD1. V shed 3 bases and J 2 bases; nucleotides not matched to a gene: 2. The germline V gene has CDR1 SQVTM and CDR2 ANQGSEA. This CDR3 is 14 amino acids long. The CDR3, as DNA: TGCAGCGTTGATCGGGACAGGGCTGGAAACACCATATATTTT. Translating gives CSVDRDRAGNTIYF. The complete variable domain, with remaining parts taken from reference TRBV29-1 and TRBJ1-3, reads SAVISQKPSRDICQRGTSLTIQCQVDSQVTMMFWYRQQPGQSLTLIATANQGSEATYESGFVIDKFPISRPNLTFSTLTVSNMSPEDSSIYLCSVDRDRAGNTIYFGEGSWLTVV.

This clonotype was recorded a few times. The chain is built from TRBV4-3 and TRBJ2-2; no reliable D call. The V end lost 0 bases, the J end lost 5 bases, and 10 bases lay between the germline ends. The length of the CDR3 is 15 residues. Germline V CDR1 and CDR2: LGHNA, YSLEER. The CDR3 sequence: CASSQDRTVTGELFF. The CDR3 region has the DNA TGCGCCAGCAGCCAAGATCGGACGGTAACCGGGGAGCTGTTTTTT.

The chain links TRBV12-3 or TRBV12-4 to TRBJ2-1; 8 nucleotides line up with TRBD2. This CDR3 has 12 residues. With 6 bases clipped from V and 13 bases from J, the junction kept 8 bases outside the gene matches. CDR3 in DNA: TGTGCCAGCAGCCCTACTAGCGGAAATCAGTTCTTC. Protein: CASSPTSGNQFF.

This clonotype was counted a few times. The chain employs TRBV30 and TRBJ1-1; TRBD1 might be the D (5 bases). Between the trimmed V and J ends, which lost 4 bases and 0 bases, there was a span of 15 bases. The CDR3 length is 15 residues. Per germline, CDR1 GTSNPN and CDR2 SVGIG (reference sequence). CDR3 coding DNA: TGTGCCTGGAAAGATGCAGGGACCATGAACACTGAAGCTTTCTTT. It yields the protein CAWKDAGTMNTEAFF.

The sample holds a few counts of this clonotype. The V call is TRBV6-6, the J call TRBJ1-2, with unresolved D. Deletions cut 0 bases from V and 6 bases from J, with 11 bases between. Germline loops: CDR1 MNHNY, CDR2 SVGAGI (reference sequence). The CDR3 runs 14 residues. The CDR3 region has the DNA TGTGCCAGCAGTTACTCAGTGGCTGGACATGGCTACACCTTC. Protein product: CASSYSVAGHGYTF.

The gene calls are TRBV19 and TRBJ2-7; a possible D gene is TRBD2 (5 bases). V dropped 3 bases and J dropped 5 bases, with 14 bases sitting between them. Germline V gives CDR1 LNHDA, CDR2 SQIVND (reference sequence). The CDR3 runs 14 residues. The CDR3 DNA reads TGTGCCAGTAGTATTTATGCGGGCCACCACGAGCAGTACTTC. It encodes CASSIYAGHHEQYF.

The chain uses TRBV12-3 or TRBV12-4 and TRBJ2-1, with no clear D. This CDR3 has 14 residues. Trimming left V 5 bases short and J 2 bases short, with 10 bases between. CDR3 bases: TGTGCCAGCAGTAAACAGCGACCCTACAATGAGCAGTTCTTC. It specifies CASSKQRPYNEQFF.

V and J are TRBV27 and TRBJ2-2; 8 bases fit TRBD2. The ends lost 6 bases at V and 9 bases at J; junction bases unmatched: 9. This CDR3 comprises 14 residues. Germline V CDR1 and CDR2: MNHEY, SMNVEV (reference sequence). CDR3 loop: CASSPGTSPRELFF. The CDR3 DNA is TGTGCCAGCAGCCCCGGGACTAGTCCCCGGGAGCTGTTTTTT.

The V and J genes are TRBV19 and TRBJ2-1; TRBD2 aligns across 12 bases. Losses at the gene ends were 4 bases for V and 8 bases for J; bases not matched to a gene: 9. Germline-derived CDR1 and CDR2 are LNHDA and SQIVND (reference sequence). The CDR3 is 16 amino acids. The DNA of the CDR3 is TGTGCCAGTAGTAACGCCGGGACTAGCGGGTCCCATGAGCAGTTCTTC. Its translation: CASSNAGTSGSHEQFF.

The rearrangement uses TRBV12-3 or TRBV12-4 and TRBJ2-3, with 9 nucleotides matching TRBD1. Germline trimming cut 6 bases from V and 9 bases from J; bases unmatched to any gene: 4. The CDR3 is 12 residues long. In nucleotides, the CDR3 is TGTGCCAGCAGGCGACAGGGGGTAACGCAGTATTTT. Encoded protein: CASRRQGVTQYF.

This clonotype was recorded at least ten times. This chain uses TRBV4-2 with TRBJ2-5; 7 nucleotides match TRBD2. Germline trimming cut 2 bases from V and 0 bases from J; bases unmatched to any gene: 6. Germline V gene sequence: CDR1 LGHNA, CDR2 YNFKEQ. The CDR3 has 16 amino acids. CDR3 sequence: CASSQRDGGDQETQYF. The CDR3 bases are TGTGCCAGCAGCCAAAGGGATGGGGGGGACCAAGAGACCCAGTACTTC.